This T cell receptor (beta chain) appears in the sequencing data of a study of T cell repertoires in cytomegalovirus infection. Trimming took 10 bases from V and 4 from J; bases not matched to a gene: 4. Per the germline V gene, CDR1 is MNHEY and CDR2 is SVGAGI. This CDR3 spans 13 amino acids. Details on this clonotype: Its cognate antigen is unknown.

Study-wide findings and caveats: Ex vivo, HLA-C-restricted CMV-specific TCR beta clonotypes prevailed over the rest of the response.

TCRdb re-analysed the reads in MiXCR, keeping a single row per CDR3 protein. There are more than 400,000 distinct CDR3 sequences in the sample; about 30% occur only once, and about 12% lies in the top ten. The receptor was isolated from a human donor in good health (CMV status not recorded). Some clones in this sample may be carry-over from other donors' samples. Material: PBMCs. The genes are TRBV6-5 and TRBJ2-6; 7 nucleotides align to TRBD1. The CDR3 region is CATRGHGANVLTF. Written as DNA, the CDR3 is TGTGCCACGAGGGGGCACGGGGCCAACGTCCTGACTTTC.